The 19 T cell receptor beta chains below were found in one sample sequenced in a study of T cells in Graves' hyperthyroidism and ophthalmopathy. Amplification of TCR beta CDR3 regions was performed using RNA transcripts as template. First-round RT-PCR targeting the TCR CDR3 was performed with the HTBI primer set. Each CDR3 protein is one row after TCRdb ran MiXCR on the multiplex PCR reads. Seen here are over 700,000 distinct CDR3 sequences, roughly a sixth observed once, and the top ten hold over 15%. Sequencing used blood. These receptors were taken from a woman aged 45-65 years with Graves' hyperthyroidism that later progressed to Graves' ophthalmopathy.

This clonotype was found many times. The V gene is TRBV20-1, the J gene TRBJ2-5, with 7 nucleotides matching TRBD2. Trimming removed 3 bases from V and 1 base from J; junction bases left unmatched: 5. This CDR3 is built from 14 residues. Germline CDR1 and CDR2: DFQATT and SNEGSKA (reference sequence). The CDR3 here is CSARGGSGQETQYF. The CDR3, as DNA: TGCAGTGCTAGGGGGGGGTCAGGCCAAGAGACCCAGTACTTC.

This clonotype has a count of ten or more. The rearrangement uses TRBV7-6 and TRBJ1-1, with 9 bases fitting TRBD1. The germline V gene has CDR1 SGHVS and CDR2 FNYEAQ. V lost 5 bases to trimming and J lost 2 bases; unmatched junction nucleotides: 6. This CDR3 spans 15 amino acids. CDR3 in amino acids: CASSVDRGANTEAFF. The CDR3 DNA sequence: TGTGCCAGCAGCGTCGACAGGGGGGCCAACACTGAAGCTTTCTTT.

The table lists this clonotype with a few counts. The CDR3 region is CASSYGLAEEQFF. CDR3 DNA: TGTGCCAGCAGTTACGGGTTAGCGGAAGAGCAGTTCTTC. This sequence joins TRBV6-5 and TRBJ2-1; D is possibly TRBD2 (6 bases). CDR3 length: 13 amino acids. Germline CDR1 reads MNHEY; CDR2 reads SVGAGI. The ends were cut back, 2 bases at V and 10 bases at J, with 12 bases in the middle.

V gene TRBV12-3 or TRBV12-4 combines with J gene TRBJ1-2; D may be TRBD1 (6 bases). The germline V and J ends were trimmed by 3 bases and 2 bases, with 13 bases remaining between them. This CDR3 spans 15 amino acids. The CDR3 region is CASSFDRPLNYGYTF. The CDR3 DNA follows: TGTGCCAGCAGTTTCGACAGGCCCCTGAACTATGGCTACACCTTC.

In this sample, this clonotype turned up many times. The V and J genes are TRBV3-1 and TRBJ1-5; no reliable D call. CDR3 length: 13 residues. V was pared by 1 base and J by 10 bases, with 11 bases between. Germline lookup yields CDR1 LGHDT and CDR2 YNNKEL (reference sequence). For the CDR3, the DNA is TGTGCCAGCAGCCAAGTTCGAGAAGGACCCCAGCATTTT. Amino acid sequence: CASSQVREGPQHF. Full variable domain (rest looked up from reference TRBV3-1 and TRBJ1-5): DTAVSQTPKYLVTQMGNDKSIKCEQNLGHDTMYWYKQDSKKFLKIMFSYNNKELIINETVPNRFSPKSPDKAHLNLHINSLELGDSAVYFCASSQVREGPQHFGDGTRLSIL.

This clonotype was found once. The V gene is TRBV5-1, the J gene TRBJ2-7; D call uncertain. From germline, CDR1 is SGHRS and CDR2 YFSETQ. Trimming cost V 1 base and J 6 bases, with 11 bases left between them. This CDR3 is built from 13 residues. CDR3 nucleotide sequence: TGCGCCAGCAGCTTGTCTTTGGGGTTCGAGCAGTACTTC. Translating gives CASSLSLGFEQYF.

The J gene is TRBJ2-3, the V gene TRBV9; no definite D call. The CDR3 sequence is 13 residues long. V shed 0 bases and J shed 2 bases, with 4 bases lying between them. CDR1 and CDR2 (germline): SGDLS, YYNGEE. DNA for the CDR3: TGTGCCAGCAGCGTAGTTCCCACAGATACGCAGTATTTT. Translating gives CASSVVPTDTQYF.

The chain uses TRBV7-9 and TRBJ2-7; 7 nucleotides match TRBD2. V trimming: 6 bases; J trimming: 3 bases; junction bases outside the gene matches: 8. The CDR3 has 14 amino acids. CDR1 is SEHNR and CDR2 is FQNEAQ in the germline V gene (reference sequence). The CDR3 protein is CASSHRDYHYEQYF. DNA of the CDR3: TGTGCCAGCAGTCACCGGGACTACCACTACGAGCAGTACTTC.

The V gene is TRBV6-1, the J gene TRBJ1-1, with TRBD1 as a possible D gene (5 bases). The germline V gene encodes CDR1 MNHNS and CDR2 SASEGT. CDR3 size: 14 residues. V lost 2 bases, J lost 4 bases, and 11 bases lay in between. CDR3 in DNA: TGTGCCAGCAGTGAAAGATTGGGGGGCACTGAAGCTTTCTTT. As protein: CASSERLGGTEAFF.

This clonotype came up a few times. The V and J genes are TRBV20-1 and TRBJ2-7; 8 nucleotides align to TRBD1. Trimming removed 4 bases from V and 0 bases from J; junction bases left unmatched: 8. CDR1 is DFQATT and CDR2 is SNEGSKA in the germline V gene (reference sequence). This CDR3 region has 15 residues. For the CDR3, the DNA is TGCAGTGCTATCGGACAGGGCCAACCCTCCTACGAGCAGTACTTC. It encodes CSAIGQGQPSYEQYF.

This clonotype was observed a handful of times. V is TRBV7-8 and J is TRBJ2-3; D possibly uses TRBD1 or TRBD2 (5 bases each). V was cut by 0 bases and J by 8 bases, with 12 bases left in between. The germline V gene has CDR1 SGHVS and CDR2 FQNEAQ. This CDR3 comprises 14 residues. The CDR3 nucleotides read TGTGCCAGCAGCTTAGCTTCTCCTGGGGGTACGCAGTATTTT. Encoded protein: CASSLASPGGTQYF. Full variable domain (rest looked up from reference TRBV7-8 and TRBJ2-3): GAGVSQSPRYKVAKRGQDVALRCDPISGHVSLFWYQQALGQGPEFLTYFQNEAQLDKSGLPSDRFFAERPEGSVSTLKIQRTQQEDSAVYLCASSLASPGGTQYFGPGTRLTVL.

This clonotype has just a few counts. The V and J genes are TRBV27 and TRBJ2-3; 7 bases line up with TRBD2. CDR3 size: 14 residues. Germline trimming cut 5 bases from V and 6 bases from J; bases unmatched to any gene: 8. Germline CDR1 reads MNHEY; CDR2 reads SMNVEV (reference sequence). The CDR3 nucleotides are TGTGCCAGCAGTGGGGGGGGGGAGGCCGATACGCAGTATTTT. The encoded protein is CASSGGGEADTQYF.

This clonotype was seen repeatedly, ten times or more. This chain connects TRBV20-1 to TRBJ2-7, with D perhaps TRBD2 (6 bases). CDR1 DFQATT and CDR2 SNEGSKA come from the germline V gene (reference sequence). This CDR3 has 15 residues. V lost 0 bases, J lost 0 bases, and 12 bases lay in between. The CDR3 is CSARDSGPSSYEQYF. The CDR3 bases are TGCAGTGCTAGAGATAGCGGCCCAAGCTCCTACGAGCAGTACTTC.

V and J are TRBV12-3 or TRBV12-4 and TRBJ1-6; D is perhaps TRBD1 (5 bases). The CDR3 contains 14 residues. V lost 6 bases and J lost 7, with 13 bases in between. CDR3 sequence reads: CASRLGTVNSPLHF. CDR3 nucleotides: TGTGCCAGCAGGCTCGGGACGGTAAATTCACCCCTCCACTTT.

The chain recombines TRBV2 with TRBJ1-5; D is unclear. Per germline, CDR1 SNHLY and CDR2 FYNNEI. The CDR3 is 16 residues long. Trimming removed 6 bases at V and 1 base at J, with 16 bases between. CDR3 sequence (DNA): TGTGCCAGCAGCTTCCGGACCCCGCAGAGCAATCAGCCCCAGCATTTT. As protein: CASSFRTPQSNQPQHF.

This clonotype has more than one count but fewer than ten. The V and J genes are TRBV7-9 and TRBJ2-2; possible D gene TRBD2, 6 bases. CDR1 and CDR2 from the germline V gene are SEHNR and FQNEAQ (reference sequence). The ends were cut back, 4 bases at V and 2 bases at J, with 17 bases in the middle. CDR3 length equals 17 residues. The chain's CDR3 is CASSSGEPGLNTGELFF. In DNA form, the CDR3 reads TGTGCCAGCAGCTCAGGAGAGCCGGGACTTAACACCGGGGAGCTGTTTTTT.

The CDR3, as DNA: TGTGCCAGCAGCTTGGGCCCGGGGGTTGGGAACTATGGCTACACCTTC. This codes for CASSLGPGVGNYGYTF. V usage is TRBV5-4 and J usage is TRBJ1-2; TRBD1 is a possible D gene (5 bases). The germline CDR1 and CDR2 sequences are SGHNT and YYREEE (reference sequence). The CDR3 totals 16 residues. The V and J ends lost 0 bases and 2 bases respectively, with 14 bases between them.

This clonotype was seen many times. The V and J genes are TRBV30 and TRBJ2-1; 8 positions match TRBD1. V trimming: 4 bases; J trimming: 9 bases; junction bases outside the gene matches: 2. The CDR3 runs 11 residues. The germline CDR1 and CDR2 sequences are GTSNPN and SVGIG (reference sequence). The CDR3 nucleotides are TGTGCCTGGAACGACAGGGGTGAGCAGTTCTTC. It codes for CAWNDRGEQFF.

To note about this clonotype: A much larger clone lies a single base off, so this may be a read error. The rearrangement uses TRBV3-1 and TRBJ2-2, with a possible D match to TRBD1 (6 bases). Germline loops: CDR1 LGHDT, CDR2 YNNKEL (reference sequence). Trimming pared 4 bases from V and 0 bases from J, leaving 15 bases between. This CDR3 has 17 residues. The CDR3 region has the DNA TGTGCCAGCAGCCCCGGGGACATGAAATCGAACACCGGGGAGCTGTTTTTT. This codes for CASSPGDMKSNTGELFF.